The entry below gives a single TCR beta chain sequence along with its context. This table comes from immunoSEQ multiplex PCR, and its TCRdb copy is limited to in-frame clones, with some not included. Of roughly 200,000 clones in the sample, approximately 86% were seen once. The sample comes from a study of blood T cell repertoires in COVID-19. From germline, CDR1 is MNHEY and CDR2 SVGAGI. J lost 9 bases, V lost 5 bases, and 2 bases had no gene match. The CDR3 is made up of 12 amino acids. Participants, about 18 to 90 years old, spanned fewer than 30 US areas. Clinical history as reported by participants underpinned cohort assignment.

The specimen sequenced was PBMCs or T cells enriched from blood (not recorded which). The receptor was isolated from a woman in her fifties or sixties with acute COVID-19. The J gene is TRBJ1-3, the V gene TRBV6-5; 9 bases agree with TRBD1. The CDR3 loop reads CASSLTGGTIYF. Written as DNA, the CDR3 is TGTGCCAGCAGTCTGACAGGGGGCACCATATATTTT.